This TCR beta chain was found in a study of blood T cells in healthy people across ages. Points from the study as a whole: Investigators viewed diversity estimates from one million T cells as underestimates, the study reported.

The J segment lost 5 bases and the V segment lost 8 bases, leaving 7 bases of the junction unmatched. The length of the CDR3 is 13 residues. The germline V gene encodes CDR1 MGHDK and CDR2 SYGVNS. Regarding this clonotype: Antigen: not known.

With a J-beta primer mix and a sample-barcoded 5' primer, a second PCR ran about 7 to 11 cycles. Each CDR3 protein gets one entry after TCRdb re-called the 5' RACE reads with MiXCR. The sample holds 910,000 or so distinct CDR3 sequences; roughly 51% are singletons and the top ten take over 20%. V is TRBV25-1 and J is TRBJ2-7; TRBD2 matches at 9 bases. The receptor was derived from a woman in her sixties or seventies in good health. Sequencing was carried out using blood. CDR3 residues: CASGTSFRHEQYF. The CDR3 DNA follows: TGTGCCAGCGGGACTAGCTTCCGCCACGAGCAGTACTTC.